This T cell receptor beta chain stems from a study of blood T cell repertoires in COVID-19. Across the whole study: The origin of the acute and convalescent COVID-19 samples was the United States, Italy and Spain.

This clone was observed a single time. Authors' methods: The assay estimated nucleated cells by amplifying reference gene primers. Profiling relied on immunoSEQ multiplex PCR, and the TCRdb table lists in-frame clones only, not all of them. V, J and clone size were drawn from that table, and D and trimming were deduced from the DNA. The data hold fewer than 120,000 clones, with nearly 80% observed a single time. The V and J ends lost 5 bases and 11 bases respectively, with 15 bases between them. CDR3 size: 13 residues. Germline V gene data show CDR1 as SGHVS and CDR2 as FNYEAQ. The genes are TRBV7-6 and TRBJ1-4; D possibly corresponds to TRBD1 (6 bases). Sequences were obtained from peripheral blood. This TCR was sampled from a woman older than 75 with active or convalescent COVID-19. The CDR3 nucleotides are TGTGCCAGCAGCGCATCAGGGGCGAGGAAACTGTTTTTT. This sequence encodes CASSASGARKLFF.